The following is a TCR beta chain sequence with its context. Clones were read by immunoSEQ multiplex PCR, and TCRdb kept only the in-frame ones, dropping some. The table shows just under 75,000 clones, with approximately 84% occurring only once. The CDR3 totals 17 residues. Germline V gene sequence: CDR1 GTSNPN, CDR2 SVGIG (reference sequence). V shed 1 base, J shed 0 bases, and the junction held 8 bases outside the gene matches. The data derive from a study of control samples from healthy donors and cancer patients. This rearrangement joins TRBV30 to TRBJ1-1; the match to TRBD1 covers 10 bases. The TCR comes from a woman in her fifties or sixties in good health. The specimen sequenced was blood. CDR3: CAWSDYGTGAMNTEAFF. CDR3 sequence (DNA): TGTGCCTGGAGTGATTACGGGACAGGGGCCATGAACACTGAAGCTTTCTTT.